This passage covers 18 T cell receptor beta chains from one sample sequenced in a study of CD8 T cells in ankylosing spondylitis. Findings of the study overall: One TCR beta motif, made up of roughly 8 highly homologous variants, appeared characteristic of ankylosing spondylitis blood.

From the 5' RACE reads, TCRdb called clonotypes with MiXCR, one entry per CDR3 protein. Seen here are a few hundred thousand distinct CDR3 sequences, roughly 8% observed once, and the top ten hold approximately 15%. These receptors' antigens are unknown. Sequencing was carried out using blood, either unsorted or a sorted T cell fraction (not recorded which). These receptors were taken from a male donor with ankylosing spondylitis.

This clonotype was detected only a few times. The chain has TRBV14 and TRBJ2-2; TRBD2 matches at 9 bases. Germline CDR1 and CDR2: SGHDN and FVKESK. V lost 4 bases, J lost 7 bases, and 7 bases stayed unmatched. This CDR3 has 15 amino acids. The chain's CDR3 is CASSLGTSILGELFF. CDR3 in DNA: TGTGCCAGCAGCCTTGGGACTAGCATACTCGGGGAGCTGTTTTTT. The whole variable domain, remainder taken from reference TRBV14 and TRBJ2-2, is EAGVTQFPSHSVIEKGQTVTLRCDPISGHDNLYWYRRVMGKEIKFLLHFVKESKQDESGMPNNRFLAERTGGTYSTLKVQPAELEDSGVYFCASSLGTSILGELFFGEGSRLTVL.

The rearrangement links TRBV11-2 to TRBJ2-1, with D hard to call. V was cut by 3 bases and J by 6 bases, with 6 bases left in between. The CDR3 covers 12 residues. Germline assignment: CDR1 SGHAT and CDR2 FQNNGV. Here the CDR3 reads CASSFTSNEQFF. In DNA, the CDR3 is TGTGCCAGCAGCTTTACAAGCAATGAGCAGTTCTTC.

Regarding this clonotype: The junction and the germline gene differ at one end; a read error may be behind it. CDR3 nucleotide sequence: TGTGCCAGCAGACAAGGACTAGCGGTCTCGGTGACCCAGTACTTC. Translation: CASRQGLAVSVTQYF. The chain combines TRBV3-1 with TRBJ2-5, with 10 positions matching TRBD2. CDR1 and CDR2 (germline): LGHDT, YNNKEL (reference sequence). This CDR3 is built from 15 residues.

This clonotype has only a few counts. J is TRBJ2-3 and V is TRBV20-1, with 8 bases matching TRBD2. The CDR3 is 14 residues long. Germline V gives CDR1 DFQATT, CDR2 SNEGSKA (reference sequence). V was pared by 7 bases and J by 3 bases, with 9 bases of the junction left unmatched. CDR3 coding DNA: TGCAGTGGCCTAGCGGGCCCCAGAACAGATACGCAGTATTTT. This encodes CSGLAGPRTDTQYF.

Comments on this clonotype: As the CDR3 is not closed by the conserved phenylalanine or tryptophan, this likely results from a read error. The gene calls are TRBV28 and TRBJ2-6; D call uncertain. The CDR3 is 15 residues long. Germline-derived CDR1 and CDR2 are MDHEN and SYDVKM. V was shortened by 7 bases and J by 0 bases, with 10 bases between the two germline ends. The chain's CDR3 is CASTSPDSGANVLTL. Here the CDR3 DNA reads TGTGCCAGCACCTCCCCAGACTCTGGGGCCAACGTCCTGACTCTC.

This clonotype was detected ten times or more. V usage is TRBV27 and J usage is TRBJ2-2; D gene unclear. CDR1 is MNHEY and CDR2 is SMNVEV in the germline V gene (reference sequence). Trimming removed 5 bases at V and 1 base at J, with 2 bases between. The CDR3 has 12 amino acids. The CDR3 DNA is TGTGCCAGCAGTATGAACACCGGGGAGCTGTTTTTT. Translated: CASSMNTGELFF.

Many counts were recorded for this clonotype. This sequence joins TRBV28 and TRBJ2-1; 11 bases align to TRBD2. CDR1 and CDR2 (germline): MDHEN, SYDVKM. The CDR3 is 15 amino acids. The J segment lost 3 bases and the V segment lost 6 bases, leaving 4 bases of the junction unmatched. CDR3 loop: CASSLAGGGYNEQFF. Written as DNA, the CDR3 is TGTGCCAGCAGCCTAGCGGGAGGAGGCTACAATGAGCAGTTCTTC.

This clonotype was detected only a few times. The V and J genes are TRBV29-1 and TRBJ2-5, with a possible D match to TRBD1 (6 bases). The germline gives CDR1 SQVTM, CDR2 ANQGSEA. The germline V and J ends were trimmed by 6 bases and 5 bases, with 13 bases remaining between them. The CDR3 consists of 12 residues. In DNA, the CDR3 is TGCAGCGTGACAGGAGGTCAGGAGACCCAGTACTTC. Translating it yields CSVTGGQETQYF. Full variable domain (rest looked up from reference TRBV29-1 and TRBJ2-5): SAVISQKPSRDICQRGTSLTIQCQVDSQVTMMFWYRQQPGQSLTLIATANQGSEATYESGFVIDKFPISRPNLTFSTLTVSNMSPEDSSIYLCSVTGGQETQYFGPGTRLLVL.

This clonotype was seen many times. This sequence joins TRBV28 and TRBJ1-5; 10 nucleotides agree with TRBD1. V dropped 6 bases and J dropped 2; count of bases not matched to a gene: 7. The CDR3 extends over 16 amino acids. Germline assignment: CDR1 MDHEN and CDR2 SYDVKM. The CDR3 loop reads CASSPSGTGGNQPQHF. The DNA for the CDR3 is TGTGCCAGCAGCCCCTCCGGGACAGGGGGCAATCAGCCCCAGCATTTT.

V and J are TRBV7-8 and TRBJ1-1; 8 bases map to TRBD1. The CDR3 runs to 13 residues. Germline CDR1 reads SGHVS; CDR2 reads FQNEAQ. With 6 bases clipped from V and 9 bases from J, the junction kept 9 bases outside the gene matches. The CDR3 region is CASRPGTGTQAFF. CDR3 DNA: TGTGCCAGCAGGCCGGGGACAGGCACGCAAGCTTTCTTT.

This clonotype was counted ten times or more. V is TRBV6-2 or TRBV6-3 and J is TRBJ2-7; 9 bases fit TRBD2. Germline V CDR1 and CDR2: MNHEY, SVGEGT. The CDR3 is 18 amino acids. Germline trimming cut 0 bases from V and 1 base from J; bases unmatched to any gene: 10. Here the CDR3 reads CASSYSTPGAGGSYEQYF. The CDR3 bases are TGTGCCAGCAGTTACTCGACCCCGGGAGCGGGAGGTTCCTACGAGCAGTACTTC.

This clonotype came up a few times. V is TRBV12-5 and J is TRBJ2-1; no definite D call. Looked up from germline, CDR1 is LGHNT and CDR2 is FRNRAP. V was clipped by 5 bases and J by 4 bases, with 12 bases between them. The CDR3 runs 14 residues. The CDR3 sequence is CASGTHGVYNEQFF. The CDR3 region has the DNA TGTGCTAGTGGTACACATGGTGTGTACAATGAGCAGTTCTTC.

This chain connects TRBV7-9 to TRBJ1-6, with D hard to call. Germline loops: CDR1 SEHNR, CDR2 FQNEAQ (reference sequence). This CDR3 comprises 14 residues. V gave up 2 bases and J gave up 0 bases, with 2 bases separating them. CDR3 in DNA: TGTGCCAGCAGCTTAACCTCCTATAATTCACCCCTCCACTTT. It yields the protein CASSLTSYNSPLHF.

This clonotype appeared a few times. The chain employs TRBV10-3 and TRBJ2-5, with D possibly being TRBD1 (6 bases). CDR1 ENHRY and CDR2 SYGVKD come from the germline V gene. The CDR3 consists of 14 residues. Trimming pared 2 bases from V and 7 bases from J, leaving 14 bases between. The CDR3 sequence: CAISEPTGIRTQYF. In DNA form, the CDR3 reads TGTGCCATCAGTGAGCCGACAGGCATCCGGACCCAGTACTTC.

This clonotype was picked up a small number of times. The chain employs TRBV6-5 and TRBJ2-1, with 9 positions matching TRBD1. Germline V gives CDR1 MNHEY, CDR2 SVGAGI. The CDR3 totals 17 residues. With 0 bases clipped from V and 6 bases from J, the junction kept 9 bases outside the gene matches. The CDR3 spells CASSYSGIGTGINEQFF. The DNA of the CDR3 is TGTGCCAGCAGTTACTCGGGGATCGGGACAGGGATCAATGAGCAGTTCTTC.

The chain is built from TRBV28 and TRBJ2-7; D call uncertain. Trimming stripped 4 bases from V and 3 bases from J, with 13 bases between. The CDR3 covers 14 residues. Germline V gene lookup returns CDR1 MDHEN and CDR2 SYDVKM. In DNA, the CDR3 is TGTGCCAGCAGTTCCTTAAAATGGGGCTACGAGCAGTACTTC. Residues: CASSSLKWGYEQYF. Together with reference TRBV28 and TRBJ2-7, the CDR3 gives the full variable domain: DVKVTQSSRYLVKRTGEKVFLECVQDMDHENMFWYRQDPGLGLRLIYFSYDVKMKEKGDIPEGYSVSREKKERFSLILESASTNQTSMYLCASSSLKWGYEQYFGPGTRLTVT.

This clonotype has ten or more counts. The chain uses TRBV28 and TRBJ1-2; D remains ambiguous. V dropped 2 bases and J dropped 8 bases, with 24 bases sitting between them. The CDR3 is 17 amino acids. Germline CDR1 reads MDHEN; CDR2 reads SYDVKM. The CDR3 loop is CASSLIPLVRVIGGYTF. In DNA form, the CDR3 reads TGTGCCAGCAGTTTAATCCCCCTCGTGAGGGTAATAGGGGGCTACACCTTC.

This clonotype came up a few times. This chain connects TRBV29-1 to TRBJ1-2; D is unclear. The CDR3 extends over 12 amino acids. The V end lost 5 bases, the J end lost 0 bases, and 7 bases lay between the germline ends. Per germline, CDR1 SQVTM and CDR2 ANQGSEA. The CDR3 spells CSVSKSNYGYTF. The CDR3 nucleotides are TGCAGCGTTTCAAAGTCTAACTATGGCTACACCTTC.